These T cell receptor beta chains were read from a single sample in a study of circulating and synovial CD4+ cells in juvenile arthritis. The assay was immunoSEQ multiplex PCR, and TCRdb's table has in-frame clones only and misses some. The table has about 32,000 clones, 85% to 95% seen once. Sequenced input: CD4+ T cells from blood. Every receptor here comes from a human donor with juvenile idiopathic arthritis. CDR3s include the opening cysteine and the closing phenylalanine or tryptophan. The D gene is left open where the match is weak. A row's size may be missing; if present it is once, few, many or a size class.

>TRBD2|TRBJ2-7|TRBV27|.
TGTGCCAGCAGAGATCTAGCGGGAGGCTATGAGCAGTACTTC
CASRDLAGGYEQYF
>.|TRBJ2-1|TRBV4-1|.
TGCGCCAGCAGCCAAGGGCGGGGTAATGAGCAGTTCTTC
CASSQGRGNEQFF
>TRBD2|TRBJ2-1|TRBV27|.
TGTGCCAGCCTCCCTACTAGCGGGAGGATCGAGATACCCTACAATAAGCAGTTCTTC
CASLPTSGRIEIPYNKQFF
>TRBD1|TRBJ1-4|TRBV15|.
TGTGCCACCAGCAGAGCGCCGGGACAGGGGGCGGCGAGTGAAAAACTGTTTTTT
CATSRAPGQGAASEKLFF
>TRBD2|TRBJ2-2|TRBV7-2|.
TGTGCCAGCAGCTCAAGGGGACTAGCAACCACCGGGGAGCTGTTTTTT
CASSSRGLATTGELFF
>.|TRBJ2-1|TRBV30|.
TGTGCCTGGAGTGTAACGGGGTTAGGTGAGCAGTTCTTC
CAWSVTGLGEQFF
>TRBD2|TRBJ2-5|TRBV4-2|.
TGTGCCAGCAGCCTCCCGGGACTAGAAGAGACCCAGTACTTC
CASSLPGLEETQYF
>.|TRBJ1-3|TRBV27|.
TGTGCCAGCAGTCTTTGGACTCCTGGCTCTGGAAACACCATATATTTT
CASSLWTPGSGNTIYF
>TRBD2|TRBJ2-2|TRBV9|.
TGTGCCAGCAGCGTAGGAGGAGGAGTAGCGGGAGGTCCCACCGGGGAGCTGTTTTTT
CASSVGGGVAGGPTGELFF
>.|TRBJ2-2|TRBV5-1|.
TGCGCCAGCAGCCCGGGTCGGGACACCGGGGAGCTGTTTTTT
CASSPGRDTGELFF
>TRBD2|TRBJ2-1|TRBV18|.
TGTGCCAGCTCTCTAACAGGGGGTCGGACTAGCGGACTCCATACCCCCTACAATGAGCAGTTCTTC
CASSLTGGRTSGLHTPYNEQFF
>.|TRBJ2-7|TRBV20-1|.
TGCAGTGCCTCAGGGAAATACGAGCAGTGCTTC
CSASGKYEQCF
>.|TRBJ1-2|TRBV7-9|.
TGTGCCAGCAGCCCAAACCAATACAGAGGAGGTTATGGCTACACCTTC
CASSPNQYRGGYGYTF
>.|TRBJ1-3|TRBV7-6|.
TGTGCCAGCAGCTCAGGGTCTGGAAACACCATATATTTT
CASSSGSGNTIYF
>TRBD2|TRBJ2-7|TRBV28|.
TGTGCCCTAAGGTCGGGGGGTTCCTACGAGCAGTACTTC
CALRSGGSYEQYF
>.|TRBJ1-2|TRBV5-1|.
TGCGCCAGCAGCTTGGGTGGCGGAGGGGTGGATGGCTACACCTTC
CASSLGGGGVDGYTF
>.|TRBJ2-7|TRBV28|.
TGTGCCTGCTCCGCGGGACCCCAGGGCATCGAGCAGTACTTC
CACSAGPQGIEQYF
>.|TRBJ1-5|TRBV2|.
TGTGCCAGCAGTGTGGCAGACTTTAATCAGCCCCAGCATTTT
CASSVADFNQPQHF
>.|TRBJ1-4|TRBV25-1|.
TGTGCCAGCAGTGAATATCCAGGGCGGGGTGGAAAACTGTTTTTT
CASSEYPGRGGKLFF
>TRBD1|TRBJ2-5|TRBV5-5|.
TGTGCCAGCAGTCACCATCCGACAGGGGACCAAGAGACCCAGTACTTC
CASSHHPTGDQETQYF
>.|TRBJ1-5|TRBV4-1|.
TGCGCCAGCAGCCAAGATGGGCAGCTAAATCAGCCCCAGCATTTT
CASSQDGQLNQPQHF
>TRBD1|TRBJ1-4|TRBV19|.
TGTGCCAGTACCCCAGGGGGCGCGACTAATGAAAAACTGTTTTTT
CASTPGGATNEKLFF
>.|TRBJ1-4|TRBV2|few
TGTGCCAGCCACGTGGGCAGTCCAGGGGAAAAACTGTTTTTT
CASHVGSPGEKLFF
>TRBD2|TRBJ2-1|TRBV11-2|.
TGTGCCAGCAGCTTAGGAGCGGGAGTGGCAAACAATGAGCAGTTCTTC
CASSLGAGVANNEQFF
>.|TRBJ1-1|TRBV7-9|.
TGTGCCAGCAGCTCGAGGGAGGTGAACACTGAAGCTTTCTTT
CASSSREVNTEAFF
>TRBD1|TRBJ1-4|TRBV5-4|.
TGTGCCAGCAGCTTGGGAGGGGGCAGGGATGAAAAACTGTTTTTT
CASSLGGGRDEKLFF
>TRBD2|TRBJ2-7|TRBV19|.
TGTGCCAGTAGTATCGCGGGAGTGGAATACGAGCAGTACTTC
CASSIAGVEYEQYF